A single sample is the source of the 13 T cell receptor beta chains below, sequenced in a study of beta chain features in type 1 diabetes. The authors reverse transcribed all of the isolated RNA, so sequencing captured expressed TCRB transcripts. Produced via immunoSEQ multiplex PCR; TCRdb's table is partial and in-frame only. The table shows about 160,000 clones, with around a tenth occurring only once. Overall study results and limits: Patients with Type 1 diabetes showed moderately but significantly shorter TCRB CDR3s in all four CD4+ subsets.

Their specific antigens are unknown. The sequenced material came from central memory CD4+ T cells from blood. The receptors derive from a man aged 30 to 39 with type 1 diabetes.

This chain links TRBV30 with TRBJ2-3, with a tentative D call TRBD1 (5 bases). The CDR3 has 17 amino acids. Germline V gene sequence: CDR1 GTSNPN, CDR2 SVGIG (reference sequence). The V gene lost 4 bases and the J gene lost 0 bases, with 20 bases spanning the gap. CDR3 sequence: CAWKEPPIWGSTDTQYF. CDR3 bases: TGTGCCTGGAAAGAGCCACCAATTTGGGGCAGCACAGATACGCAGTATTTT. Filled out from reference TRBV30 and TRBJ2-3, the complete variable domain reads SQTIHQWPATLVQPVGSPLSLECTVEGTSNPNLYWYRQAAGRGLQLLFYSVGIGQISSEVPQNLSASRPQDRQFILSSKKLLLSDSGFYLCAWKEPPIWGSTDTQYFGPGTRLTVL.

This clone has only a few counts. This chain connects TRBV27 to TRBJ2-7; tentatively, D is TRBD2 (6 bases). The ends were cut back, 3 bases at V and 4 bases at J, with 7 bases in the middle. The CDR3 has 12 residues. Germline lookup yields CDR1 MNHEY and CDR2 SMNVEV (reference sequence). The CDR3 DNA reads as TGTGCCAGCAGTTTGGCGGGGTACGAGCAGTACTTC. Encoded protein: CASSLAGYEQYF.

For the CDR3, the DNA is TGTGCCAGCAGTGAATTGGGACTGAGTGCTGTGCAGTACTTC. This translates into CASSELGLSAVQYF. The rearrangement uses TRBV2 and TRBJ2-7; D is possibly TRBD2 (6 bases). There are 14 residues in the CDR3. V lost 2 bases and J 9 bases, leaving 17 bases between the germline ends. Per the germline V gene, CDR1 is SNHLY and CDR2 is FYNNEI.

The genes are TRBV11-1 and TRBJ2-5, with D perhaps matching TRBD2 (6 bases). This CDR3 has 15 residues. The germline V gene has CDR1 SGHAT and CDR2 FQDESV (reference sequence). Trimming cost V 4 bases and J 5 bases, with 17 bases left between them. In DNA form, the CDR3 reads TGTGCCAGCAGCTATAATAGCGGAGGCGGGGAGACCCAGTACTTC. Its translation: CASSYNSGGGETQYF. The entire variable domain, with the rest obtained from reference TRBV11-1 and TRBJ2-5, is as follows: EAEVAQSPRYKITEKSQAVAFWCDPISGHATLYWYRQILGQGPELLVQFQDESVVDDSQLPKDRFSAERLKGVDSTLKIQPAELGDSAMYLCASSYNSGGGETQYFGPGTRLLVL.

This clone was observed a handful of times. The chain employs TRBV7-2 and TRBJ2-5; D might be TRBD2 (6 bases). The V end was cut by 5 bases, the J end by 8 bases, with 18 bases between. Germline V gene data show CDR1 as SGHTA and CDR2 as FQGNSA. The CDR3 length is 14 residues. CDR3: CASSVPGAGVTQYF. CDR3 DNA: TGTGCCAGCAGCGTTCCGGGAGCAGGCGTAACCCAGTACTTC.

This clone has only a few counts. The gene calls are TRBV6-6 and TRBJ2-3, with 7 bases aligning to TRBD2. Germline CDR1 and CDR2: MNHNY and SVGAGI (reference sequence). This CDR3 is built from 14 residues. The V and J ends lost 2 bases and 4 bases, in that order; junction bases with no gene match: 3. This CDR3 reads CASSYGRGADTQYF. Here the CDR3 DNA reads TGTGCCAGCAGTTACGGGAGGGGCGCAGATACGCAGTATTTT.

This clone has just a few counts. V gene TRBV28 combines with J gene TRBJ1-4, with 8 bases matching TRBD1. The V and J ends lost 5 bases and 10 bases, in that order; junction bases with no gene match: 3. This CDR3 has 12 amino acids. From germline, CDR1 is MDHEN and CDR2 SYDVKM. The CDR3 nucleotides are TGTGCCAGCAGTATTGGACAGGGAAAACTGTTTTTT. Its translation: CASSIGQGKLFF.

The chain joins TRBV9 to TRBJ2-7; 8 bases line up with TRBD1. CDR1 is SGDLS and CDR2 is YYNGEE in the germline V gene. V lost 3 bases and J lost 0; bases outside the gene matches: 5. The CDR3 is made up of 15 amino acids. This chain's CDR3 is CASSEGTGHSYEQYF. The CDR3 coding sequence is TGTGCCAGCAGCGAAGGGACAGGCCACTCCTACGAGCAGTACTTC.

In its sample, this clone was seen a few times. The chain couples TRBV4-3 to TRBJ2-5, with 8 positions matching TRBD1. CDR1 and CDR2 from the germline V gene are LGHNA and YSLEER. CDR3 length equals 15 residues. V was pared by 4 bases and J by 5 bases, with 9 bases of the junction left unmatched. CDR3 bases: TGCGCCAGCAGCCGACATGGACAGGGTCCGGAGACCCAGTACTTC. This gives the protein CASSRHGQGPETQYF.

This clone was counted between two and nine times. This chain links TRBV18 with TRBJ1-1; D unresolved. The CDR3 covers 13 residues. Trimming removed 2 bases from V and 3 bases from J, with 7 bases in between. Germline values: CDR1 KGHSH, CDR2 LQKENI. CDR3 sequence (DNA): TGTGCCAGCTCACCAAACGGGGACACTGAAGCTTTCTTT. Translating gives CASSPNGDTEAFF.

This clone was seen more than once but under ten times. This rearrangement joins TRBV7-9 to TRBJ1-1; the D is unclear. The length of the CDR3 is 13 residues. From germline, CDR1 is SEHNR and CDR2 FQNEAQ (reference sequence). The germline V and J ends were trimmed by 7 bases and 1 base, with 10 bases remaining between them. DNA of the CDR3: TGTGCCAGCAAGAACCCAGGGAACACTGAAGCTTTCTTT. Encoded protein: CASKNPGNTEAFF.

The J gene is TRBJ1-2, the V gene TRBV4-1; 7 bases agree with TRBD1. The CDR3 consists of 15 residues. V shed 6 bases and J 2 bases; nucleotides not matched to a gene: 9. Germline V gene data show CDR1 as MGHRA and CDR2 as YSYEKL. This CDR3 reads CASSPGTDTNYGYTF. The DNA for the CDR3 is TGCGCCAGCAGTCCCGGGACAGACACAAACTATGGCTACACCTTC.

V usage is TRBV25-1 and J usage is TRBJ1-5; weak D call: TRBD1 (6 bases). V dropped 2 bases and J dropped 4 bases, with 9 bases sitting between them. Looked up from germline, CDR1 is MGHDK and CDR2 is SYGVNS. There are 14 residues in the CDR3. The CDR3 bases are TGTGCCAGCAGTGAAACAGGGTGGAATCAGCCCCAGCATTTT. This translates into CASSETGWNQPQHF.